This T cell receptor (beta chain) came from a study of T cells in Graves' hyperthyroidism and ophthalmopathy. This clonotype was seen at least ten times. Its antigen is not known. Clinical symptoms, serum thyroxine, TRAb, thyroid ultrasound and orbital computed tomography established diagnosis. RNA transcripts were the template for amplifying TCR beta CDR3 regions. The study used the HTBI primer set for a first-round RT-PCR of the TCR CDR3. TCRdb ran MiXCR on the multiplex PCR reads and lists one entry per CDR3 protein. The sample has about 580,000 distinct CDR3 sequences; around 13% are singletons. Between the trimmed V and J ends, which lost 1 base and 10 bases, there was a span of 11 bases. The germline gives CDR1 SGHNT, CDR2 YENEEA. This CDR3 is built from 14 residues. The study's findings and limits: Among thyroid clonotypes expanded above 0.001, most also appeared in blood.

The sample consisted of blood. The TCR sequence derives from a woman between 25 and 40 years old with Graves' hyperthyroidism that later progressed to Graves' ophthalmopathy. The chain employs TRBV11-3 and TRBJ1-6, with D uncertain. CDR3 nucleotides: TGTGCCAGCAGCTTAGCTGAGGGCGCGTCACCCCTCCACTTT. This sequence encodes CASSLAEGASPLHF.